This T cell receptor beta chain was profiled in a study of control samples from healthy donors and cancer patients (dated by TCRdb to about 2020). Library prep was done by the immunoSEQ multiplex PCR assay. TCRdb limited this immuneACCESS table to in-frame rearrangements with V and J called. A share of clones is missing; checked studies link under half to unresolved V genes, and the rest is unexplained. The sample data list roughly 200,000 clones, and about 94% of these were observed just once. The ten largest clones add up to around 1.5% of the sample. V is pared back by 1 base and J by 7 bases, with 4 bases lying between the germline termini. From its cysteine to its phenylalanine, the CDR3 spans 11 amino acids. The DNA shown is the 33-base CDR3, in frame from base 1. From the germline V gene (reference sequence), CDR1 is LGHDT and CDR2 is YNNKEL. With respect to this clone: Its antigen is still unknown. No base-level quality is on record; no much larger clone is a single base apart. Other DNA sequences in this specimen translate into the identical CDR3.

The clonotype comes from a man aged 50 to 60 in good health. The V and J segments used are TRBV3-1 (or the pseudogene TRBV3-2) and TRBJ1-1, with the D gene too uncertain to name. The sequenced material came from blood. Here is the DNA: TGTGCCAGCAGCCAAGGGGGTGAAGCTTTCTTT. It translates to CASSQGGEAFF.